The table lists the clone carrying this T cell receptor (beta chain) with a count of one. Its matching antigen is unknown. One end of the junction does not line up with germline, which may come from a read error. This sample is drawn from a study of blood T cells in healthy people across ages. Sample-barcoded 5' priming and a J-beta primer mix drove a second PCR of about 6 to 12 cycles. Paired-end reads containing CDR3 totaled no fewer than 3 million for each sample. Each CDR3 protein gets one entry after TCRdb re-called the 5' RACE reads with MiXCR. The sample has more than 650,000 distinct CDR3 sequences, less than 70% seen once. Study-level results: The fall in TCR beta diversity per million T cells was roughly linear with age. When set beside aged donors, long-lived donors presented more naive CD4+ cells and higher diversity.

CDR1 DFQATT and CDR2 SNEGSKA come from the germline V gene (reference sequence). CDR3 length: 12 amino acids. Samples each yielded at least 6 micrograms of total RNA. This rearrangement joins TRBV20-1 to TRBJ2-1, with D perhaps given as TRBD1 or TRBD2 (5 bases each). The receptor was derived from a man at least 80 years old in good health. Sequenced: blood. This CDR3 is CSTRPRASEQFF. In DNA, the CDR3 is TGCAGTACTAGACCCAGGGCTAGTGAGCAGTTCTTC.